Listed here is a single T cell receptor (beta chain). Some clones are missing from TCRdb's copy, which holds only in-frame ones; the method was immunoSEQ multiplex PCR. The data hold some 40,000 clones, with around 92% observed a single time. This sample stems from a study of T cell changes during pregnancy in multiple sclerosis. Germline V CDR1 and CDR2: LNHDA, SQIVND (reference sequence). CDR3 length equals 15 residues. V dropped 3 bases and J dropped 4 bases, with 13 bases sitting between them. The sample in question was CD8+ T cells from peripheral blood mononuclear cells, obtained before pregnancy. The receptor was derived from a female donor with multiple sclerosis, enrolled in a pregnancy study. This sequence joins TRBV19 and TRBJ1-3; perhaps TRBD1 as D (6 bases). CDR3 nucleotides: TGTGCCAGTAGTATTGGGACATCTTCCGGAAACACCATATATTTT. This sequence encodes CASSIGTSSGNTIYF. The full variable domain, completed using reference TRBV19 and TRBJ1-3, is DGGITQSPKYLFRKEGQNVTLSCEQNLNHDAMYWYRQDPGQGLRLIYYSQIVNDFQKGDIAEGYSVSREKKESFPLTVTSAQKNPTAFYLCASSIGTSSGNTIYFGEGSWLTVV.